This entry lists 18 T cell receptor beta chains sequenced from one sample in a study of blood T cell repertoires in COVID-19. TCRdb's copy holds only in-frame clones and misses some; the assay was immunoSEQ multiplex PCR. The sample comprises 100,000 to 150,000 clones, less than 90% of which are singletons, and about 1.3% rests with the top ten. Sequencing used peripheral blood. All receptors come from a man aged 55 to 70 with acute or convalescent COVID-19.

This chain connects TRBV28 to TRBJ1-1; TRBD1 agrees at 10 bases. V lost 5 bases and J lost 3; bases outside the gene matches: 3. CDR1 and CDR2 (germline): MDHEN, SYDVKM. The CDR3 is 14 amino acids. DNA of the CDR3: TGTGCCAGCAGTATAGGGACAGGGGACACTGAAGCTTTCTTT. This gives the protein CASSIGTGDTEAFF. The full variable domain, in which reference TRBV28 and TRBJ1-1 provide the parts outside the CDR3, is DVKVTQSSRYLVKRTGEKVFLECVQDMDHENMFWYRQDPGLGLRLIYFSYDVKMKEKGDIPEGYSVSREKKERFSLILESASTNQTSMYLCASSIGTGDTEAFFGQGTRLTVV.

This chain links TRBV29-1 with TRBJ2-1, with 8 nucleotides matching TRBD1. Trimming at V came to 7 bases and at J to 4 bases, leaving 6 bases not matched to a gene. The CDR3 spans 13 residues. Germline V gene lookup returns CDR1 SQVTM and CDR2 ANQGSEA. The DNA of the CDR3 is TGCAGCGCCCGGACAGGGTCATACAATGAGCAGTTCTTC. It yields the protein CSARTGSYNEQFF.

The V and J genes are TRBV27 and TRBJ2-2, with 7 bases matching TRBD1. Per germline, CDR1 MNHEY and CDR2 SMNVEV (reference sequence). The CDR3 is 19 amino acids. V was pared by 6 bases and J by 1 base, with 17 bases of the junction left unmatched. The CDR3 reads CASSPWDSLPAWNTGELFF. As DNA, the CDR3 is TGTGCCAGCAGCCCTTGGGACAGCCTCCCCGCGTGGAACACCGGGGAGCTGTTTTTT.

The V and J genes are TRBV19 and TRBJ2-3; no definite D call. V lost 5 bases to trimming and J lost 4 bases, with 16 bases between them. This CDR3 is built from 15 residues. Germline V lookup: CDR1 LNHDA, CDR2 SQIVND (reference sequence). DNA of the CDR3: TGTGCCAGTAGTCCGATGGGCCGCAACGCAGATACGCAGTATTTT. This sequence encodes CASSPMGRNADTQYF.

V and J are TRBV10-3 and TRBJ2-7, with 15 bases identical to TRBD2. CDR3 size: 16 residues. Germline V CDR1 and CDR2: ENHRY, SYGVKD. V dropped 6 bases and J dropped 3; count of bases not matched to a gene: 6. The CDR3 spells CAIRGGLAGGSYEQYF. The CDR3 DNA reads TGTGCCATCAGGGGGGGACTAGCGGGAGGTAGCTACGAGCAGTACTTC.

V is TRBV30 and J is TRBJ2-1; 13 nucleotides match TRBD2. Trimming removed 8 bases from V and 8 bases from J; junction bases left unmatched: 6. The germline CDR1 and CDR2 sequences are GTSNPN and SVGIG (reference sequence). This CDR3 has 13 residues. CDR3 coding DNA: TGTGCCCGAACTAGCGGGAGGGCCCATGAGCAGTTCTTC. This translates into CARTSGRAHEQFF. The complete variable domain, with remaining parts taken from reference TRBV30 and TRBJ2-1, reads SQTIHQWPATLVQPVGSPLSLECTVEGTSNPNLYWYRQAAGRGLQLLFYSVGIGQISSEVPQNLSASRPQDRQFILSSKKLLLSDSGFYLCARTSGRAHEQFFGPGTRLTVL.

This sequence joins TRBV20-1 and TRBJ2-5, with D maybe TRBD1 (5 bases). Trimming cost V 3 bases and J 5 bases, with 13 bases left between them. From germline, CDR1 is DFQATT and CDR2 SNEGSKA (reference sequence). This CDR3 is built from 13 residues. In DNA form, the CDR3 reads TGCAGTGCTAGTGGCAGGGCCTATGAGACCCAGTACTTC. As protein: CSASGRAYETQYF.

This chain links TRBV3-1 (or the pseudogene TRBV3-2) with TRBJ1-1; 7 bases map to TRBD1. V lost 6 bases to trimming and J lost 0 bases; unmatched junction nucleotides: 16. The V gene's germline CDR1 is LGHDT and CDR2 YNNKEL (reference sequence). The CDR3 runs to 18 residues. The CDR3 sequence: CASSEGTQGRYVNTEAFF. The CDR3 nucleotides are TGTGCCAGCAGTGAGGGAACACAGGGGAGGTACGTGAACACTGAAGCTTTCTTT.

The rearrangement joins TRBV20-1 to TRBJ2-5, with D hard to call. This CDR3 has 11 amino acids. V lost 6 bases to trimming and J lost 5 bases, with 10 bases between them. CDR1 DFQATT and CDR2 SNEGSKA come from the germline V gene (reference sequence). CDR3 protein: CSALPFETQYF. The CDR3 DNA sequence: TGCAGTGCCCTACCTTTCGAGACCCAGTACTTC.

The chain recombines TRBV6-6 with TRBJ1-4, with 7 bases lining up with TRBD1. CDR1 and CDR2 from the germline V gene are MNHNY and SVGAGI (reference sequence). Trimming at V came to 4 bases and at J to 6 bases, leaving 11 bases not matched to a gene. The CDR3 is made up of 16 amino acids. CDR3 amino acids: CASSSPQGRRDEKLFF. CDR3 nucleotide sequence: TGTGCCAGCAGTTCCCCACAGGGGAGGCGGGATGAAAAACTGTTTTTT.

The CDR3 loop reads CASSQPDRMNTEAFF. The CDR3 nucleotides are TGTGCCAGCAGCCAACCGGACAGGATGAACACTGAAGCTTTCTTT. V and J are TRBV3-1 (or the pseudogene TRBV3-2) and TRBJ1-1; 7 bases agree with TRBD1. Trimming took 2 bases from V and 0 from J; bases not matched to a gene: 3. Germline CDR1 is LGHDT and CDR2 is YNNKEL (reference sequence). The length of the CDR3 is 15 residues.

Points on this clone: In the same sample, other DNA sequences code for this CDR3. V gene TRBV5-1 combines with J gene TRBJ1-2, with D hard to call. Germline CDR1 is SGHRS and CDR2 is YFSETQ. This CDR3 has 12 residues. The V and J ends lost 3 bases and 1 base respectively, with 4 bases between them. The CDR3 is CASSSGNYGYTF. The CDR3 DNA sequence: TGCGCCAGCAGCTCGGGTAACTATGGCTACACCTTC. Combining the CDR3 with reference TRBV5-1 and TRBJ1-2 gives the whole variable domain KAGVTQTPRYLIKTRGQQVTLSCSPISGHRSVSWYQQTPGQGLQFLFEYFSETQRNKGNFPGRFSGRQFSNSRSEMNVSTLELGDSALYLCASSSGNYGYTFGSGTRLTVV.

The CDR3 bases are TGCGCCAGCAGCCGGACTAGGAGCTCCTACAATGAGCAGTTCTTC. Residues: CASSRTRSSYNEQFF. This chain joins TRBV5-1 and TRBJ2-1; 7 nucleotides align to TRBD2. CDR1 SGHRS and CDR2 YFSETQ come from the germline V gene. V trimming: 4 bases; J trimming: 0 bases; junction bases outside the gene matches: 4. The CDR3 loop spans 15 amino acids.

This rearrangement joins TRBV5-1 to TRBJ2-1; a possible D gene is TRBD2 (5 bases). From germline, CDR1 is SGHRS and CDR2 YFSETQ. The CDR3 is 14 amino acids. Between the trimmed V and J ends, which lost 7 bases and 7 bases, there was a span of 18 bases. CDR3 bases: TGCGCCAGCGCCCGGGAAGACATCACAAATGAGCAGTTCTTC. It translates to CASAREDITNEQFF.

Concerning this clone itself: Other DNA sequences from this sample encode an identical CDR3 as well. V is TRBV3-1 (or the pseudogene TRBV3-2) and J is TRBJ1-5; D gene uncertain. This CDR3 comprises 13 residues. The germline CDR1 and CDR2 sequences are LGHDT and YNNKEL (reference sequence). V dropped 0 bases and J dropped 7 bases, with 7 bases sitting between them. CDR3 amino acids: CASSQDTGQPQHF. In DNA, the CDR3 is TGTGCCAGCAGCCAAGATACCGGGCAGCCCCAGCATTTT.

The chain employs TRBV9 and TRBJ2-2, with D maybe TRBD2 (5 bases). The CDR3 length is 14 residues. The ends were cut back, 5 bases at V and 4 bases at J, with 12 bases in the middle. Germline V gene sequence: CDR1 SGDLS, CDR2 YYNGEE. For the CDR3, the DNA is TGTGCCAGCAGATCTCTAGCAATCACCGGGGAGCTGTTTTTT. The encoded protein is CASRSLAITGELFF.

CDR3 sequence: CASSIGQVTGELFF. DNA of the CDR3: TGTGCCAGTAGTATAGGACAGGTGACCGGGGAGCTGTTTTTT. The chain has TRBV19 and TRBJ2-2; maybe TRBD1 (6 bases). The germline V gene encodes CDR1 LNHDA and CDR2 SQIVND (reference sequence). This CDR3 has 14 residues. Trimming stripped 1 base from V and 5 bases from J, with 8 bases between.

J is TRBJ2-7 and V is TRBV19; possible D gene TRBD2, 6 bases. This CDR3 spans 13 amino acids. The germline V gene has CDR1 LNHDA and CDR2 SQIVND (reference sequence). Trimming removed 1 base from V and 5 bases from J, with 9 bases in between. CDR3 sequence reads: CASSIVGLNEQYF. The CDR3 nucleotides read TGTGCCAGTAGTATAGTGGGACTGAACGAGCAGTACTTC.